These 18 T cell receptor beta chains were sequenced from one sample in a study of T cell repertoires in cytomegalovirus infection. A single record per CDR3 protein comes from TCRdb applying MiXCR to the reads. The data show approximately 180,000 distinct CDR3 sequences, 8.5% to 10% seen once. Material: PBMCs. These receptors came from a human donor in good health (CMV status not recorded). Some clones in this sample may be carry-over from other donors' samples.

This clonotype was counted at least ten times. The rearrangement uses TRBV5-6 and TRBJ1-1; D unresolved. Germline CDR1 reads SGHDT; CDR2 reads YYEEEE. V lost 5 bases, J lost 4 bases, and 9 bases lay in between. This CDR3 spans 12 amino acids. The chain's CDR3 is CASSPGTTEAFF. The DNA for the CDR3 is TGTGCCAGCAGTCCCGGAACCACTGAAGCTTTCTTT. Using reference TRBV5-6 and TRBJ1-1 for the parts outside the CDR3, the full variable domain is DAGVTQSPTHLIKTRGQQVTLRCSPKSGHDTVSWYQQALGQGPQFIFQYYEEEERQRGNFPDRFSGHQFPNYSSELNVNALLLGDSALYLCASSPGTTEAFFGQGTRLTVV.

Ten or more counts support this clonotype. The rearrangement uses TRBV27 and TRBJ1-5, with 7 bases matching TRBD1. This CDR3 region has 18 residues. The V and J ends lost 5 bases and 0 bases, in that order; junction bases with no gene match: 13. Germline V CDR1 and CDR2: MNHEY, SMNVEV (reference sequence). The CDR3 sequence is CASSPAQTGWVSNQPQHF. The CDR3 DNA reads TGTGCCAGCAGTCCCGCCCAGACAGGGTGGGTTAGCAATCAGCCCCAGCATTTT.

This clonotype was counted ten times or more. The chain couples TRBV6-2 or TRBV6-3 to TRBJ2-1; perhaps TRBD2 as D (5 bases). The CDR3 extends over 16 amino acids. The V and J ends lost 2 bases and 1 base respectively, with 12 bases between them. Germline loops: CDR1 MNHEY, CDR2 SVGEGT. CDR3 nucleotides: TGTGCCAGCAGTTACAAGAGCGGTTTGTCCTACAATGAGCAGTTCTTC. Amino acids: CASSYKSGLSYNEQFF.

The chain links TRBV24-1 to TRBJ2-1, with TRBD2 identical over 12 bases. The germline V gene has CDR1 KGHDR and CDR2 SFDVKD. CDR3 length equals 15 residues. V trimming: 5 bases; J trimming: 4 bases; junction bases outside the gene matches: 2. CDR3 in DNA: TGTGCCACCAGTGGGGGACTAGCGGGTTACAATGAGCAGTTCTTC. Residues: CATSGGLAGYNEQFF.

This clonotype was seen at least ten times. V usage is TRBV20-1 and J usage is TRBJ2-6, with D perhaps matching TRBD2 (5 bases). The germline gives CDR1 DFQATT, CDR2 SNEGSKA (reference sequence). Deletions cut 3 bases from V and 0 bases from J, with 9 bases between. The length of the CDR3 is 15 residues. CDR3 amino acids: CSASLGASGANVLTF. The CDR3 coding sequence is TGCAGTGCTAGTCTGGGAGCCTCTGGGGCCAACGTCCTGACTTTC.

The table lists this clonotype with many counts. V and J are TRBV6-4 and TRBJ2-3; 7 nucleotides line up with TRBD2. This CDR3 has 15 amino acids. Germline V gene data show CDR1 as MRHNA and CDR2 as SNTAGT. Germline trimming cut 3 bases from V and 3 bases from J; bases unmatched to any gene: 6. DNA for the CDR3: TGTGCCAGCAGTGAAGGGCTAGCGGAAACAGATACGCAGTATTTT. Residues: CASSEGLAETDTQYF.

At least ten counts were recorded for this clonotype. The V gene is TRBV7-9, the J gene TRBJ2-7; D may be TRBD1 (6 bases). This CDR3 is 15 amino acids long. Germline CDR1 is SEHNR and CDR2 is FQNEAQ (reference sequence). V was pared by 2 bases and J by 6 bases, with 17 bases between. CDR3 bases: TGTGCCAGCAGCTTAATTTCTGGGGGCGAGGGCGAGCAGTACTTC. This gives the protein CASSLISGGEGEQYF.

The sample holds many counts of this clonotype. The rearrangement joins TRBV12-3 or TRBV12-4 to TRBJ1-1; 11 positions agree with TRBD1. This CDR3 has 12 amino acids. After removal of 10 bases from V and 5 bases from J, the junction contained 3 bases not matched to a gene. The CDR3: CAIGQGATEAFF. The CDR3 nucleotides are TGTGCCATAGGACAGGGGGCGACTGAAGCTTTCTTT.

This clonotype was detected ten times or more. The rearrangement links TRBV19 to TRBJ1-5, with D possibly matching TRBD1 (5 bases). Trimming took 3 bases from V and 4 from J, leaving 16 bases between them. CDR1 and CDR2 from the germline V gene are LNHDA and SQIVND (reference sequence). This CDR3 comprises 16 residues. The CDR3 nucleotides read TGTGCCAGTAGTATGAAGTCGAGGGGCCGAAATCAGCCCCAGCATTTT. This encodes CASSMKSRGRNQPQHF.

This clonotype has ten or more counts. CDR3: CASSKVIRLAGESNEQFF. In DNA form, the CDR3 reads TGTGCCAGCAGCAAAGTCATAAGGCTAGCGGGAGAATCGAATGAGCAGTTCTTC. The chain uses TRBV7-9 and TRBJ2-1; 10 nucleotides match TRBD2. J gave up 7 bases and V 5 bases, and 17 bases lay outside the gene matches. The V gene's germline CDR1 is SEHNR and CDR2 FQNEAQ (reference sequence). The CDR3 is 18 residues long.

This clonotype was observed a handful of times. The J gene is TRBJ1-5, the V gene TRBV28; D is unresolved. V dropped 6 bases and J dropped 0 bases, with 9 bases sitting between them. This CDR3 is 14 amino acids long. Per the germline V gene, CDR1 is MDHEN and CDR2 is SYDVKM. The CDR3 DNA is TGTGCCAGCAGACGACGGGATAGCAATCAGCCCCAGCATTTT. It yields the protein CASRRRDSNQPQHF.

This clonotype was counted ten times or more. The chain links TRBV20-1 to TRBJ1-2; D is perhaps TRBD1 (5 bases). The CDR3 runs 13 residues. V shed 4 bases and J shed 4 bases, with 13 bases lying between them. The germline V gene has CDR1 DFQATT and CDR2 SNEGSKA (reference sequence). The CDR3 DNA is TGCAGTGCTACAAATACGCAGGGCTATGGCTACACCTTC. It is translated as CSATNTQGYGYTF.

This clonotype appeared a few times. The rearrangement links TRBV15 to TRBJ2-7; D unclear. CDR3 length: 14 amino acids. Trimming left V 5 bases short and J 3 bases short, with 14 bases between. Germline V lookup: CDR1 LNHNV, CDR2 YYDKDF (reference sequence). CDR3 residues: CATSARWGDYEQYF. The CDR3 bases are TGTGCCACCAGCGCCCGCTGGGGTGACTACGAGCAGTACTTC.

This clonotype was observed at least ten times. V usage is TRBV7-8 and J usage is TRBJ2-7; 7 nucleotides align to TRBD2. Germline values: CDR1 SGHVS, CDR2 FQNEAQ. Trimming at V came to 4 bases and at J to 1 base, leaving 10 bases not matched to a gene. This CDR3 comprises 16 residues. The CDR3 sequence: CASSSRSGATSYEQYF. The CDR3 DNA sequence: TGTGCCAGCAGCTCCCGGAGCGGGGCCACGTCCTACGAGCAGTACTTC.

This clonotype was counted only a few times. This chain uses TRBV19 with TRBJ2-7, with a tentative D call TRBD2 (6 bases). This CDR3 region has 13 residues. V lost 5 bases, J lost 4 bases, and 12 bases lay in between. The V gene's germline CDR1 is LNHDA and CDR2 SQIVND (reference sequence). The CDR3 DNA is TGTGCCAGTAGTCCAGGAGGGATTTACGAGCAGTACTTC. Translated: CASSPGGIYEQYF. Full variable domain (rest looked up from reference TRBV19 and TRBJ2-7): DGGITQSPKYLFRKEGQNVTLSCEQNLNHDAMYWYRQDPGQGLRLIYYSQIVNDFQKGDIAEGYSVSREKKESFPLTVTSAQKNPTAFYLCASSPGGIYEQYFGPGTRLTVT.

This clonotype was seen more than once but under ten times. This rearrangement joins TRBV20-1 to TRBJ2-3; no definite D call. Trimming stripped 1 base from V and 0 bases from J, with 8 bases between. CDR1 DFQATT and CDR2 SNEGSKA come from the germline V gene (reference sequence). The CDR3 extends over 14 amino acids. The CDR3 sequence is CSARGDTSTDTQYF. Here the CDR3 DNA reads TGCAGTGCTAGAGGTGACACGAGCACAGATACGCAGTATTTT.

This clonotype was picked up a small number of times. V is TRBV19 and J is TRBJ2-5; D not certain. The germline V gene encodes CDR1 LNHDA and CDR2 SQIVND (reference sequence). Trimming removed 5 bases at V and 1 base at J, with 5 bases between. The CDR3 has 12 amino acids. CDR3 region: CASSETQETQYF. CDR3 nucleotide sequence: TGTGCCAGTAGTGAGACCCAAGAGACCCAGTACTTC.

V is TRBV30 and J is TRBJ2-5; tentatively, D is TRBD2 (5 bases). The CDR3 runs 13 residues. V lost 3 bases and J lost 4, with 12 bases in between. Germline CDR1 GTSNPN, CDR2 SVGIG (reference sequence). CDR3 protein: CAWSRTAGETQYF. In nucleotides, the CDR3 is TGTGCCTGGAGCAGGACCGCGGGAGAGACCCAGTACTTC.